This TCR beta chain was sequenced during a study of graft-versus-host responses after intestinal transplantation. Trimming shortened V by 1 base and J by 15 bases, and 16 bases separated the two germline ends. The CDR3 runs 13 residues. Germline loops: CDR1 SEHNR, CDR2 FQNEAQ (reference sequence). TCRdb's table, derived via immunoSEQ multiplex PCR, lists solely in-frame clones and lacks some. The profile shows 55,000 to 70,000 clones, more than 75% of them singletons. The chain recombines TRBV7-9 with TRBJ2-1; unclear D gene. The sequencing used PBMCs, collected 118 days after intestinal transplantation. The TCR was taken from a human patient who received an intestinal transplant, so some T cells may come from the graft donor. CDR3 sequence (DNA): TGTGCCAGCAGCTTAGTGGCGCTTCCCAAGCGGTTCTTC. It translates to CASSLVALPKRFF.